Included here is one T cell receptor (beta chain) sequence, with context. The germline V gene has CDR1 MNHEY and CDR2 SVGAGI. J was trimmed by 3 bases and V by 1 base; bases with no gene match: 5. This CDR3 is built from 15 residues. These data originate in a study of pediatric ulcerative colitis. Profiling relied on immunoSEQ multiplex PCR, and the TCRdb table lists in-frame clones only, not all of them. This sample carries tens of thousands of clones, 70% to 90% of them seen once, and the ten largest clones take under 3.5%. This clonotype was sampled from a boy aged 10-17 years with severe ulcerative colitis. Material: blood. The J gene is TRBJ1-1, the V gene TRBV6-5, with 7 bases lining up with TRBD1. CDR3 amino acids: CASSYFQTGDTEAFF. CDR3 coding DNA: TGTGCCAGCAGTTACTTCCAAACAGGGGACACTGAAGCTTTCTTT.